These 24 T cell receptor beta chains were sequenced from one sample in a study of blood T cells in healthy people across ages. A second PCR, run for about 7 to 11 cycles, used a sample-barcoded 5' primer plus a J-beta primer mix. From the 5' RACE reads, TCRdb called clonotypes with MiXCR, one entry per CDR3 protein. The sample lists 650,000 to 800,000 distinct CDR3 sequences, around 43% seen once, with around 21% in the top ten. The sequenced material came from blood. The origin of the receptors is a man aged 60-69 years in good health.

The chain is built from TRBV11-2 and TRBJ2-3, with D unresolved. The V and J ends lost 5 bases and 1 base respectively, with 7 bases between them. The CDR3 is 13 residues long. Germline V lookup: CDR1 SGHAT, CDR2 FQNNGV. CDR3 DNA: TGTGCCAGCAGCAACTGTGGCACAGATACGCAGTATTTT. The encoded protein is CASSNCGTDTQYF.

This sequence joins TRBV18 and TRBJ2-5; D could derive from TRBD1 or TRBD2 (5 bases each). This CDR3 contains 14 residues. Trimming cost V 3 bases and J 3 bases, with 11 bases left between them. From germline, CDR1 is KGHSH and CDR2 LQKENI. CDR3 sequence (DNA): TGTGCCAGCTCACCTAGGGACGCAGAAGAGACCCAGTACTTC. The encoded protein is CASSPRDAEETQYF.

The gene calls are TRBV2 and TRBJ2-7; D is undetermined. Germline CDR1 and CDR2: SNHLY and FYNNEI. The CDR3 has 14 amino acids. The V and J ends lost 1 base and 2 bases respectively, with 9 bases between them. CDR3: CASSEDGPAYEQYF. The CDR3 DNA sequence: TGTGCCAGCAGTGAAGATGGGCCAGCCTACGAGCAGTACTTC.

This clonotype was observed many times. This chain uses TRBV10-3 with TRBJ2-7, with 8 nucleotides matching TRBD2. CDR3 length: 14 residues. Per the germline V gene, CDR1 is ENHRY and CDR2 is SYGVKD. V lost 6 bases to trimming and J lost 0 bases; unmatched junction nucleotides: 4. This chain's CDR3 is CAIRPSGSSYEQYF. The DNA of the CDR3 is TGTGCCATCAGACCAAGCGGGAGCTCCTACGAGCAGTACTTC.

This clonotype was observed a handful of times. The gene calls are TRBV25-1 and TRBJ2-7, with D possibly being TRBD1 (5 bases). The CDR3 has 13 amino acids. The germline V gene has CDR1 MGHDK and CDR2 SYGVNS. The V end was cut by 7 bases, the J end by 0 bases, with 10 bases between. The CDR3 region has the DNA TGTGCCAGCACATCGACAGTCTCCTACGAGCAGTACTTC. Amino acids: CASTSTVSYEQYF.

The CDR3 spells CSALGGGTDEQYF. CDR3 coding DNA: TGCAGTGCATTAGGGGGGGGTACCGACGAGCAGTACTTC. J is TRBJ2-5 and V is TRBV20-1, with TRBD2 as a possible D gene (7 bases). The last part of the DNA fits TRBJ2-7 better; the J call may be wrong. This CDR3 has 13 residues. Per germline, CDR1 DFQATT and CDR2 SNEGSKA (reference sequence).

This clonotype was detected a few times. CDR3 in amino acids: CASSLTFRRETQYF. CDR3 DNA sequence: TGTGCCAGCAGCTTAACATTCAGAAGGGAGACCCAGTACTTC. The chain uses TRBV7-8 and TRBJ2-5; D uncertain. Germline values: CDR1 SGHVS, CDR2 FQNEAQ. The V end lost 2 bases, the J end lost 5 bases, and 12 bases lay between the germline ends. The CDR3 is 14 residues long.

This clonotype was detected only a few times. The V gene is TRBV7-2, the J gene TRBJ2-7; 7 nucleotides agree with TRBD2. The CDR3 is made up of 16 amino acids. Germline loops: CDR1 SGHTA, CDR2 FQGNSA. J gave up 4 bases and V 1 base, and 10 bases lay outside the gene matches. CDR3 sequence reads: CASSLGASGAGYEQYF. In DNA, the CDR3 is TGTGCCAGCAGCTTAGGGGCGAGCGGGGCTGGTTACGAGCAGTACTTC.

A few counts support this clonotype. This sequence joins TRBV7-2 and TRBJ1-4, with a tentative D call TRBD1 (6 bases). With 5 bases removed from V and 7 bases from J, the gap between germline ends came to 20 bases. Germline CDR1 reads SGHTA; CDR2 reads FQGNSA. The CDR3 is 16 residues long. CDR3 residues: CASSLLSTLGGEKLFF. The CDR3 DNA sequence: TGTGCCAGCAGCCTCCTTTCGACCCTAGGGGGTGAAAAACTGTTTTTT.

The genes are TRBV3-1 and TRBJ1-6, with D possibly TRBD1 on 5 matching bases. The CDR3 sequence is 16 residues long. Germline V gene data show CDR1 as LGHDT and CDR2 as YNNKEL (reference sequence). Trimming took off 1 base at V and 7 bases at J, with 14 bases between the two ends. For the CDR3, the DNA is TGTGCCAGCAGCCAAGGGAGGGGTGTGATCAATTCACCCCTCCACTTT. Encoded protein: CASSQGRGVINSPLHF.

This clonotype was observed a handful of times. V usage is TRBV20-1 and J usage is TRBJ1-2, with 7 bases identical to TRBD1. CDR1 is DFQATT, CDR2 SNEGSKA, per germline (reference sequence). CDR3 length: 14 residues. After removal of 6 bases from V and 3 bases from J, the junction contained 10 bases not matched to a gene. The CDR3 DNA reads TGCAGTGCAATCCCTGAGGGACAGTACTATGGCTACACCTTC. Translating it yields CSAIPEGQYYGYTF.

This clonotype came up many times. The chain couples TRBV15 to TRBJ2-1, with 9 bases fitting TRBD1. The germline V gene has CDR1 LNHNV and CDR2 YYDKDF (reference sequence). The CDR3 sequence is 16 residues long. V dropped 5 bases and J dropped 5; count of bases not matched to a gene: 10. Here the CDR3 reads CATSSFPGQGDNEQFF. CDR3 DNA: TGTGCCACCAGCTCTTTCCCGGGACAGGGTGACAATGAGCAGTTCTTC.

As concerns this clonotype: At one end, the junction sequence differs from germline, possibly due to a read error. This chain links TRBV3-1 with TRBJ1-2; D call uncertain. In germline, CDR1 is LGHDT, CDR2 YNNKEL (reference sequence). This CDR3 has 15 residues. CDR3 in amino acids: CASSQRRRDPAGHTF. CDR3 bases: TGTGCCAGCAGCCAAAGACGGAGAGATCCGGCTGGCCACACCTTC.

This clonotype was seen more than once but under ten times. V is TRBV7-2 and J is TRBJ2-3; 8 bases are shared with TRBD2. Germline V gene data show CDR1 as SGHTA and CDR2 as FQGNSA. The CDR3 covers 17 residues. Trimming cost V 1 base and J 0 bases; bases outside gene matches: 6. CDR3 in DNA: TGTGCCAGCAGCTTAGTAATAAGCGGGGGAAGCACAGATACGCAGTATTTT. It codes for CASSLVISGGSTDTQYF.

The V call is TRBV6-5, the J call TRBJ2-5; 7 bases agree with TRBD2. Trimming took 8 bases from V and 5 from J; bases not matched to a gene: 11. The V gene's germline CDR1 is MNHEY and CDR2 SVGAGI. The CDR3 contains 14 residues. Here the CDR3 DNA reads TGTGCCAGCTGGGGACGAGCGGGGAGTGAGACCCAGTACTTC. Its translation: CASWGRAGSETQYF.

CDR3 protein: CSARKRDRVDGYTF. In DNA form, the CDR3 reads TGCAGTGCTAGAAAACGGGACAGGGTGGATGGCTACACCTTC. The chain carries TRBV20-1 and TRBJ1-2; 9 nucleotides agree with TRBD1. The CDR3 runs 14 residues. Germline V CDR1 and CDR2: DFQATT, SNEGSKA (reference sequence). The junction had 7 bases not matched to a gene; V was cut back by 2 bases and J by 6 bases.

The V call is TRBV3-1, the J call TRBJ2-1; unclear D gene. The V gene lost 4 bases and the J gene lost 5 bases, with 6 bases spanning the gap. The CDR3 loop spans 12 amino acids. Germline CDR1 reads LGHDT; CDR2 reads YNNKEL (reference sequence). In DNA, the CDR3 is TGTGCCAGCAGCCGGATTGACAATGAGCAGTTCTTC. It is translated as CASSRIDNEQFF.

On this clonotype: Sequence at one end of the junction differs from germline and may be a read error. The gene calls are TRBV12-3 or TRBV12-4 and TRBJ2-7; TRBD2 agrees at 8 bases. The CDR3 runs 15 residues. CDR3 loop: CAGSLAGRSSYEQYF. The CDR3 nucleotides are TGTGCCGGCAGTTTAGCGGGGAGGAGCTCCTACGAGCAGTACTTC.

This chain joins TRBV20-1 and TRBJ2-1; 14 bases line up with TRBD2. CDR1 DFQATT and CDR2 SNEGSKA come from the germline V gene (reference sequence). CDR3 size: 19 residues. V trimming: 0 bases; J trimming: 6 bases; junction bases outside the gene matches: 13. CDR3 protein: CSARDGGLAGGLVSNEQFF. The CDR3 coding sequence is TGCAGTGCTAGAGATGGTGGACTAGCGGGGGGCCTAGTGTCCAATGAGCAGTTCTTC.

The chain joins TRBV20-1 to TRBJ1-2; D may be TRBD1 (6 bases). Germline V lookup: CDR1 DFQATT, CDR2 SNEGSKA (reference sequence). Trimming took off 4 bases at V and 2 bases at J, with 14 bases between the two ends. The CDR3 totals 14 residues. This CDR3 reads CSATKGGANYGYTF. CDR3 in DNA: TGCAGTGCTACAAAGGGGGGGGCGAACTATGGCTACACCTTC.

This chain connects TRBV20-1 to TRBJ2-7, with D possibly TRBD1 on 6 matching bases. CDR1 is DFQATT, CDR2 SNEGSKA, per germline (reference sequence). This CDR3 has 14 residues. V lost 5 bases and J lost 0, with 14 bases in between. The CDR3 protein is CSASPGTYSYEQYF. In DNA, the CDR3 is TGCAGTGCTTCGCCCGGGACATACTCCTACGAGCAGTACTTC.

This clonotype was counted only a few times. This CDR3 reads CASSLKRGGLSEQFF. In nucleotides, the CDR3 is TGTGCCAGCAGCTTAAAGCGGGGGGGCCTCAGCGAGCAGTTCTTC. This sequence joins TRBV13 and TRBJ2-1, with 10 nucleotides matching TRBD2. The CDR3 runs 15 residues. The V segment lost 2 bases and the J segment 10 bases; nucleotides outside the gene matches: 8. CDR1 is PRHDT and CDR2 is FYEKMQ in the germline V gene (reference sequence).

The chain employs TRBV7-2 and TRBJ2-1; no clear D. Trimming took off 4 bases at V and 0 bases at J, with 16 bases between the two ends. Germline assignment: CDR1 SGHTA and CDR2 FQGNSA. There are 17 residues in the CDR3. Here the CDR3 DNA reads TGTGCCAGCAGCTCCGCCCCGGGCCAGGTCTCCTACAATGAGCAGTTCTTC. Protein: CASSSAPGQVSYNEQFF. Drawing the rest from reference TRBV7-2 and TRBJ2-1, the complete variable domain is GAGVSQSPSNKVTEKGKDVELRCDPISGHTALYWYRQSLGQGLEFLIYFQGNSAPDKSGLPSDRFSAERTGGSVSTLTIQRTQQEDSAVYLCASSSAPGQVSYNEQFFGPGTRLTVL.

This chain uses TRBV7-2 with TRBJ2-2, with no clear D. Germline values: CDR1 SGHTA, CDR2 FQGNSA. The CDR3 is made up of 14 amino acids. V dropped 5 bases and J dropped 4 bases, with 11 bases sitting between them. DNA for the CDR3: TGTGCCAGCAGCCAAAATCACCTCACCGGGGAGCTGTTTTTT. The encoded protein is CASSQNHLTGELFF.